The sequence of this T cell receptor (beta chain) was determined in a study of Tregs in tolerant kidney transplant recipients. Study-level points and caveats: The most relevant donor-specific Treg TCRbeta repertoire apparently came from expansion with activated donor B cells. Findings come from small patient numbers and require larger validation.

The protocol was immunoSEQ multiplex PCR, while the TCRdb copy is restricted to in-frame clones and leaves out a portion. The table shows roughly 69,000 clones, with 95% to 98% occurring only once. With regard to this clone: Its specificity is unknown.

The CDR3 loop spans 16 amino acids. Germline lookup yields CDR1 MNHEY and CDR2 SVGAGI. Germline trimming cut 2 bases from V and 5 bases from J; bases unmatched to any gene: 7. The chain has TRBV6-5 and TRBJ2-7; 12 bases line up with TRBD1. The TCR originated in a human donor who received a combined kidney and bone marrow transplant. The starting material was Tregs from blood, obtained before the transplant. The CDR3 DNA reads TGTGCCAGCAGTTACAGTCGCGGGACAGGGGGCCACGAGCAGTACTTC. It specifies CASSYSRGTGGHEQYF.